A single sample is the source of the 12 T cell receptor beta chains below, sequenced in a study of CD8 T cells in ankylosing spondylitis. Whole-study findings and limits: A TCR beta motif of roughly 8 highly homologous variants seemed to mark ankylosing spondylitis blood.

TCRdb processed the 5' RACE reads anew with MiXCR; each CDR3 protein has one entry. This repertoire shows some 840,000 distinct CDR3 sequences, over 9.5% found once; its top ten account for under 0.6%. The antigens of these receptors remain unknown. Specimen: blood, either unsorted or a sorted T cell fraction (not recorded which). These receptors were taken from a male donor with ankylosing spondylitis.

This clonotype was picked up a small number of times. CDR3 loop: CASSPFRTSGGTDTQYF. The CDR3 bases are TGTGCCAGCAGTCCTTTTAGGACTAGCGGGGGCACAGATACGCAGTATTTT. The V gene is TRBV2, the J gene TRBJ2-3, with TRBD2 matching 12 bases. The CDR3 is 17 amino acids. CDR1 is SNHLY, CDR2 FYNNEI, per germline. The V gene end was trimmed by 5 bases and the J gene end by 1 base; junction bases not matched to a gene: 7.

The chain recombines TRBV10-3 with TRBJ2-5; the D gene could be TRBD1 or TRBD2 (7 bases each). The CDR3 contains 14 residues. The V gene lost 4 bases and the J gene lost 4 bases, with 13 bases spanning the gap. The germline V gene encodes CDR1 ENHRY and CDR2 SYGVKD. The CDR3 region is CAISVGRGGETQYF. In DNA, the CDR3 is TGTGCCATCAGTGTCGGCAGGGGGGGAGAGACCCAGTACTTC.

The chain carries TRBV7-2 and TRBJ2-5, with D tentatively TRBD2 (6 bases). CDR1 and CDR2 (germline): SGHTA, FQGNSA. V shed 5 bases and J shed 2 bases, with 12 bases lying between them. The CDR3 totals 14 residues. The CDR3 nucleotides are TGTGCCAGCAGCATGCGGGGAGCTCAAGAGACCCAGTACTTC. Protein product: CASSMRGAQETQYF.

V usage is TRBV5-1 and J usage is TRBJ2-7, with unresolved D. V was cut by 1 base and J by 5 bases, with 10 bases left in between. From germline, CDR1 is SGHRS and CDR2 YFSETQ. There are 13 residues in the CDR3. The CDR3, as DNA: TGCGCCAGCAGCTTGTCCCCAGAGAACGAGCAGTACTTC. It specifies CASSLSPENEQYF.

This clonotype was observed a handful of times. J is TRBJ2-7 and V is TRBV29-1; tentative D call: TRBD2 (7 bases). The V gene lost 1 base and the J gene lost 7 bases, with 14 bases spanning the gap. This CDR3 contains 13 residues. Germline CDR1 SQVTM, CDR2 ANQGSEA. CDR3 sequence: CSVEVVRGGEQYF. The CDR3 nucleotides are TGCAGCGTTGAAGTGGTTAGGGGGGGGGAGCAGTACTTC.

This clonotype was seen a handful of times. The chain combines TRBV20-1 with TRBJ1-2; a possible D gene is TRBD1 (5 bases). Germline CDR1 DFQATT, CDR2 SNEGSKA (reference sequence). The CDR3 has 13 residues. The ends were cut back, 3 bases at V and 8 bases at J, with 16 bases in the middle. The CDR3 sequence: CSASQGAGRGYTF. CDR3 sequence (DNA): TGCAGTGCTAGTCAAGGAGCGGGACGAGGCTACACCTTC.

This clonotype was observed a few times. The rearrangement uses TRBV6-1 and TRBJ2-7; 7 nucleotides agree with TRBD1. Per germline, CDR1 MNHNS and CDR2 SASEGT. This CDR3 spans 16 amino acids. V shed 6 bases, J shed 4 bases, and the junction held 15 bases outside the gene matches. This CDR3 reads CASSTGFRNRGYEQYF. CDR3 DNA sequence: TGTGCCAGCAGCACAGGTTTTCGGAACAGGGGTTACGAGCAGTACTTC.

Only a few counts were recorded for this clonotype. This rearrangement joins TRBV28 to TRBJ2-1, with 11 bases aligning to TRBD2. CDR1 MDHEN and CDR2 SYDVKM come from the germline V gene. CDR3 length: 19 residues. V shed 4 bases and J 6 bases; nucleotides not matched to a gene: 17. In DNA, the CDR3 is TGTGCCAGCAGTTCCCTCCGACCTTTAGCGGGAGGGCCCCTCAATGAGCAGTTCTTC. Its protein is CASSSLRPLAGGPLNEQFF. The entire variable domain, with the rest obtained from reference TRBV28 and TRBJ2-1, is as follows: DVKVTQSSRYLVKRTGEKVFLECVQDMDHENMFWYRQDPGLGLRLIYFSYDVKMKEKGDIPEGYSVSREKKERFSLILESASTNQTSMYLCASSSLRPLAGGPLNEQFFGPGTRLTVL.

This rearrangement joins TRBV5-1 to TRBJ2-1; D is perhaps TRBD2 (5 bases). The CDR3 is made up of 16 amino acids. The V gene lost 3 bases and the J gene lost 0 bases, with 13 bases spanning the gap. Looked up from germline, CDR1 is SGHRS and CDR2 is YFSETQ. CDR3 sequence (DNA): TGCGCCAGCAGCTCCGGACTGCTCAGCTCCTACAATGAGCAGTTCTTC. Its translation: CASSSGLLSSYNEQFF. The variable domain in full, completed from reference TRBV5-1 and TRBJ2-1, reads KAGVTQTPRYLIKTRGQQVTLSCSPISGHRSVSWYQQTPGQGLQFLFEYFSETQRNKGNFPGRFSGRQFSNSRSEMNVSTLELGDSALYLCASSSGLLSSYNEQFFGPGTRLTVL.

This clonotype has a handful of counts. The chain uses TRBV7-2 and TRBJ1-5; D not certain. The CDR3 loop spans 15 amino acids. V was pared by 5 bases and J by 6 bases, with 17 bases between. CDR1 SGHTA and CDR2 FQGNSA come from the germline V gene. The CDR3 sequence: CASSPQVLAIQPQHF. CDR3 bases: TGTGCCAGCAGCCCCCAGGTACTCGCGATTCAGCCCCAGCATTTT.

This clonotype has only a few counts. The chain joins TRBV21-1 to TRBJ1-6; whether TRBD1, the table's D call, matches the DNA was not checked. TRBV21-1 is termed a pseudogene. The CDR3 runs to 15 residues. In DNA form, the CDR3 reads TGTGCCAGCAGCAACGGAGGAAGGGACAATTCACCCCTCCACTTT. As protein: CASSNGGRDNSPLHF.

The chain uses TRBV5-1 and TRBJ1-4; D may be TRBD1 (5 bases). The CDR3 contains 16 residues. The V gene lost 3 bases and the J gene lost 0 bases, with 12 bases spanning the gap. Germline V gives CDR1 SGHRS, CDR2 YFSETQ. CDR3 coding DNA: TGCGCCAGCAGCTCAGGGCAGAGTCCAACTAATGAAAAACTGTTTTTT. Translating gives CASSSGQSPTNEKLFF.